This TCR beta chain comes out of a study of blood T cells in healthy people across ages. The overall study: The template switching approach captured approximately one barcoded beta molecule for every two T cells. Study outcomes and limitations: A roughly linear fall in TCR beta diversity per million T cells was seen with increasing age. Observed TCR beta diversity showed a strong correlation with the percentage of naive T cells as measured by flow cytometry.

Regarding this clonotype: The antigen remains undetermined.

A second PCR of 7 to 11 cycles used a sample-barcoded 5' primer and a J-beta primer mix. Using its own MiXCR run on the 5' RACE reads, TCRdb lists one record per CDR3 protein. The table lists about a million distinct CDR3 sequences, roughly 51% of them singletons. Between the trimmed V and J ends, which lost 4 bases and 5 bases, there was a span of 12 bases. The germline V gene encodes CDR1 SEHNR and CDR2 FQNEAQ (reference sequence). This CDR3 comprises 15 residues. The sequence derives from an older woman in good health. The gene calls are TRBV7-9 and TRBJ1-6; D is possibly TRBD1 (6 bases). The specimen sequenced was blood. The CDR3 loop is CASSSGQTHNSPLHF. CDR3 DNA: TGTGCCAGCAGCTCCGGACAGACGCATAATTCACCCCTCCACTTT.